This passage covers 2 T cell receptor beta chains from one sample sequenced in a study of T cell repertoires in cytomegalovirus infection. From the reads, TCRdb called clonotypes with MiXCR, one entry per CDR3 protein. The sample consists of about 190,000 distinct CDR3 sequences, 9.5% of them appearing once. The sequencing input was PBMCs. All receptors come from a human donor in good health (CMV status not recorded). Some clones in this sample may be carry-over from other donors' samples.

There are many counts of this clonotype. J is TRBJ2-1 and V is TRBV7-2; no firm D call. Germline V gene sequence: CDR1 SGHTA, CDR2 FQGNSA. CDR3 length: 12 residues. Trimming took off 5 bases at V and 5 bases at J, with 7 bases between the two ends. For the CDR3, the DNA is TGTGCCAGCAGCAGCTATAACAATGAGCAGTTCTTC. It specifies CASSSYNNEQFF.

The CDR3 reads CASSLGHVGSTEQFF. The CDR3 DNA reads as TGTGCCAGCAGCTTAGGTCATGTGGGGTCAACTGAGCAGTTCTTC. The V call is TRBV11-2, the J call TRBJ2-1; D gene unclear. Deletions cut 1 base from V and 9 bases from J, with 16 bases between. This CDR3 comprises 15 residues. Germline lookup yields CDR1 SGHAT and CDR2 FQNNGV.